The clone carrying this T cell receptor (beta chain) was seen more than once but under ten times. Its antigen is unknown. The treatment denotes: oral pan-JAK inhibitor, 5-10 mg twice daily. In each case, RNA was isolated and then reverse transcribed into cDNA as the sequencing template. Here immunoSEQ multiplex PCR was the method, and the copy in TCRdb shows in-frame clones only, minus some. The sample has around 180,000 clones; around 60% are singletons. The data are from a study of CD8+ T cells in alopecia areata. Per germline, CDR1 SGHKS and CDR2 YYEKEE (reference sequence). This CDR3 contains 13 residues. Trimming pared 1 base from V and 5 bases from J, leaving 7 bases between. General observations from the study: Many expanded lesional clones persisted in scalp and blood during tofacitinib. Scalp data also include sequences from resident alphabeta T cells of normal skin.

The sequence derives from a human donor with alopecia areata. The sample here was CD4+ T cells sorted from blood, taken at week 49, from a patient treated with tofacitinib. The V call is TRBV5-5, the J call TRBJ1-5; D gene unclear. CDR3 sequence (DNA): TGTGCCAGCAGCTTGCTGTGGGATCAGCCCCAGCATTTT. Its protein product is CASSLLWDQPQHF.